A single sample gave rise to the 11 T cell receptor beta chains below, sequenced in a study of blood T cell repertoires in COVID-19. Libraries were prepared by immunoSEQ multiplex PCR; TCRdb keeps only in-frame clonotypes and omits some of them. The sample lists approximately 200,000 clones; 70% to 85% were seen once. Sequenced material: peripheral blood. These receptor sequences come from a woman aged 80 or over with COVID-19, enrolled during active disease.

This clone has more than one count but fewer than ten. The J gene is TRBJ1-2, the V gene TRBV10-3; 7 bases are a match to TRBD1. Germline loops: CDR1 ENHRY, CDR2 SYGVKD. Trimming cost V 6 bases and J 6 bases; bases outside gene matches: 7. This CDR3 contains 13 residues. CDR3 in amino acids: CAIRGTENDGYTF. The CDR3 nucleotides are TGTGCCATCAGAGGGACAGAAAACGATGGCTACACCTTC.

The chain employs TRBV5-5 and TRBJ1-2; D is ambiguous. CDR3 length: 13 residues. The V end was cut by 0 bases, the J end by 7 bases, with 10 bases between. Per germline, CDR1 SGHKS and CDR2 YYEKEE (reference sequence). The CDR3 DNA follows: TGTGCCAGCAGCTTGGCCGGGAACGGTGGCTACACCTTC. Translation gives CASSLAGNGGYTF.

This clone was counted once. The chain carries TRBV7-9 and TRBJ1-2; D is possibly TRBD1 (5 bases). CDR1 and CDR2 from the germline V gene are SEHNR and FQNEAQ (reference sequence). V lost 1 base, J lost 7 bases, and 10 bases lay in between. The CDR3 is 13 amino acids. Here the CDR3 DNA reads TGTGCCAGCAGCTTAGGGCACAGGACTGGCTACACCTTC. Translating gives CASSLGHRTGYTF.

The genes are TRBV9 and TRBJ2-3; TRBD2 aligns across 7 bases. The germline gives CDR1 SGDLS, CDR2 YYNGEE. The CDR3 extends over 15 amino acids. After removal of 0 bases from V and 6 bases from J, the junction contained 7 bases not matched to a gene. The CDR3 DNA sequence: TGTGCCAGCAGCGTAGATTCAGCGGGAAAGGATACGCAGTATTTT. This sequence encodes CASSVDSAGKDTQYF. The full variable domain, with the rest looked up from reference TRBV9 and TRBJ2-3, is DSGVTQTPKHLITATGQRVTLRCSPRSGDLSVYWYQQSLDQGLQFLIQYYNGEERAKGNILERFSAQQFPDLHSELNLSSLELGDSALYFCASSVDSAGKDTQYFGPGTRLTVL.

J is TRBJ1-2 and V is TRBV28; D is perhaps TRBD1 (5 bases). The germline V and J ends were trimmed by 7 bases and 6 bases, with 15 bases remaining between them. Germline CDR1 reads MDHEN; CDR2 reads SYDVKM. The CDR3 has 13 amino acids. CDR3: CASIFWGGDGYTF. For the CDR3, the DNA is TGTGCCAGCATCTTTTGGGGCGGTGATGGCTACACCTTC.

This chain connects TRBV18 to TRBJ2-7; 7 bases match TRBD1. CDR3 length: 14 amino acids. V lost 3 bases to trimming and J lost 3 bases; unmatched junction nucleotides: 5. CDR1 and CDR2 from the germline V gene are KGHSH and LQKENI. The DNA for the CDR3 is TGTGCCAGCTCACCTCTCGGACAGGACTACGAGCAGTACTTC. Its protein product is CASSPLGQDYEQYF.

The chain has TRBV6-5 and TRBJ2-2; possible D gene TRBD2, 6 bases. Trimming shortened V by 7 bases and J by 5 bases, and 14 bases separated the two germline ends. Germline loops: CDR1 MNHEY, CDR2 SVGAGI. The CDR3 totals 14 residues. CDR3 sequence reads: CASTPSGRTGELFF. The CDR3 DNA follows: TGTGCCAGCACCCCGAGCGGGCGGACCGGGGAGCTGTTTTTT.

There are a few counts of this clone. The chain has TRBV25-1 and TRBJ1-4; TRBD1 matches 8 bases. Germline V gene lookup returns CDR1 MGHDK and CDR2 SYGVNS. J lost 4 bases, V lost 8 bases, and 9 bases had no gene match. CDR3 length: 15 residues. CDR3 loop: CASEDRGGGNEKLFF. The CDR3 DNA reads TGTGCCAGCGAAGACAGGGGAGGGGGTAATGAAAAACTGTTTTTT.

In DNA form, the CDR3 reads TGTGCCAGCGGCCCCGCAGGGGCGAACACTGAAGCTTTCTTT. This translates into CASGPAGANTEAFF. This rearrangement joins TRBV9 to TRBJ1-1; maybe TRBD1 (6 bases). V shed 7 bases and J shed 1 base, with 14 bases lying between them. The CDR3 totals 14 residues. CDR1 SGDLS and CDR2 YYNGEE come from the germline V gene.

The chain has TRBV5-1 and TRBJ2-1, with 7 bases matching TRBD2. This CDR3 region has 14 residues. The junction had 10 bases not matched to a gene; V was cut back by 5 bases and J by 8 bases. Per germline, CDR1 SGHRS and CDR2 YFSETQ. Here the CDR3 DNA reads TGCGCCAGCAGTTCCAACCCGGGGGGAGATGAGCAGTTCTTC. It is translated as CASSSNPGGDEQFF.

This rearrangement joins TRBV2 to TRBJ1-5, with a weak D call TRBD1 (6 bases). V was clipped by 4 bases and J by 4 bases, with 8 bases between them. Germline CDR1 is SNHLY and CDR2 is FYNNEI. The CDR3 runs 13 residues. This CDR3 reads CASSVQGNQPQHF. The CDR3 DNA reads TGTGCCAGCAGTGTGCAGGGGAATCAGCCCCAGCATTTT.